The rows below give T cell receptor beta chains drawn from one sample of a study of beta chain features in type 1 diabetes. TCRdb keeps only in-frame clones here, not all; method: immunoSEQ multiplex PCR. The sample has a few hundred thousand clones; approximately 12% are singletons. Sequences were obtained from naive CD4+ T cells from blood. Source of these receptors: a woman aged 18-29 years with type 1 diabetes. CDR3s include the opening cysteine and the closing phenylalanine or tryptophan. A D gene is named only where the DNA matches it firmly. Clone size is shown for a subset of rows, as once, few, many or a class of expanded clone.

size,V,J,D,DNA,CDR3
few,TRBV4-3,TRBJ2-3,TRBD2,TGCGCCAGCAGCCAAGAGGCTAGCGGGAGCACAGATACGCAGTATTTT,CASSQEASGSTDTQYF
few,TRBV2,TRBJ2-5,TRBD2,TGTGCCAGCAGTCTTCTTTCGGGACTAGGTGGGAAGACCCAGTACTTC,CASSLLSGLGGKTQYF
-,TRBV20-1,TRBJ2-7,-,TGCAGTGCTAGACACGGGGGCGAGCAGTACTTC,CSARHGGEQYF
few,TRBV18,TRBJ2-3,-,TGTGCCAGCTCACCCGTGTCCGTTCCAGATACGCAGTATTTT,CASSPVSVPDTQYF
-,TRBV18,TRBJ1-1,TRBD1,TGTGCCAGCTCACCCGGGACAGGGAGGAGCACTGAAGCTTTCTTT,CASSPGTGRSTEAFF
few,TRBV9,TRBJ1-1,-,TGTGCCAGCAGCGTACGGGGAGGGGCTGCTGAAGCTTTCTTT,CASSVRGGAAEAFF
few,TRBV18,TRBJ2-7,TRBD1,TGTGCCAGCTCTACGGTGACAGGGGGCGCCTACGAGCAGTACTTC,CASSTVTGGAYEQYF
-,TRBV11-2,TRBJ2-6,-,TGTGCCAGCAGCACTCGCCCAGGGGCCCTCCCTGGGGCCAACGTCCTGACTTTC,CASSTRPGALPGANVLTF
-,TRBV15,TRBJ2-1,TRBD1,TGTGCCACCAGAGCAGGGGGCCTTTTCGAGCAGTTCTTC,CATRAGGLFEQFF
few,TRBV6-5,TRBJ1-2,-,TGTGCCAGCAGCGCGGGAGGGGCCCTAAGTGGCTACACCTTC,CASSAGGALSGYTF